One and the same sample provided the 13 T cell receptor beta chains below, sequenced in a study of vaccination effects on CD4 cells after COVID-19. TCRdb's table, derived via immunoSEQ multiplex PCR, lists solely in-frame clones and lacks some. The sample records roughly 40,000 clones, 55% to 80% being singletons. The antigens of these receptors remain unknown. The culture ran for about eleven days before CD4+ T cells were isolated. The vaccine given was either BNT162b2 or mRNA-1273, in two doses. The sample in question was CD4+ T cells from PBMCs cultured without peptide, obtained after COVID-19 vaccination. These receptors originate from a human donor who received a COVID-19 vaccine.

The V and J genes are TRBV11-1 and TRBJ2-3; the match to TRBD2 covers 9 bases. Trimming at V came to 4 bases and at J to 6 bases, leaving 11 bases not matched to a gene. This CDR3 comprises 16 residues. Germline assignment: CDR1 SGHAT and CDR2 FQDESV (reference sequence). Here the CDR3 DNA reads TGTGCCAGCAGCTGGGACAATAGCGGGAGCCTGGATACGCAGTATTTT. This gives the protein CASSWDNSGSLDTQYF.

The CDR3 bases are TGTGCCAGCAGCTTAGGACAGGGGGGTAACCATCCGTACTTC. It translates to CASSLGQGGNHPYF. The chain has TRBV5-4 and TRBJ2-4, with TRBD1 identical over 10 bases. The CDR3 sequence is 14 residues long. J was trimmed by 15 bases and V by 2 bases; bases with no gene match: 11. From germline, CDR1 is SGHNT and CDR2 YYREEE (reference sequence). Variable domain in full (rest from reference TRBV5-4 and TRBJ2-4): ETGVTQSPTHLIKTRGQQVTLRCSSQSGHNTVSWYQQALGQGPQFIFQYYREEENGRGNFPPRFSGLQFPNYSSELNVNALELDDSALYLCASSLGQGGNHPYFGAGTRLSVL.

This chain links TRBV2 with TRBJ1-2, with D maybe TRBD1 (5 bases). The CDR3 spans 14 residues. V was trimmed by 0 bases and J by 7 bases, leaving 12 bases between them. In germline, CDR1 is SNHLY, CDR2 FYNNEI. Here the CDR3 reads CASSEALQGVGYTF. CDR3 nucleotide sequence: TGTGCCAGCAGTGAAGCGCTTCAAGGGGTTGGCTACACCTTC.

V usage is TRBV30 and J usage is TRBJ1-1, with D possibly being TRBD1 (5 bases). Per the germline V gene, CDR1 is GTSNPN and CDR2 is SVGIG (reference sequence). V was clipped by 2 bases and J by 1 base, with 11 bases between them. The CDR3 is 14 residues long. CDR3 DNA: TGTGCCTGGAGTTCGGGACTAGGGAACACTGAAGCTTTCTTT. It codes for CAWSSGLGNTEAFF.

The rearrangement joins TRBV2 to TRBJ1-5; the match to TRBD1 covers 7 bases. The CDR3 length is 14 residues. CDR1 and CDR2 (germline): SNHLY, FYNNEI. V was pared by 3 bases and J by 3 bases, with 2 bases of the junction left unmatched. The CDR3 sequence: CASSETGLNQPQHF. The DNA for the CDR3 is TGTGCCAGCAGTGAGACAGGGCTCAATCAGCCCCAGCATTTT.

The chain carries TRBV25-1 and TRBJ1-4, with D hard to call. The V gene's germline CDR1 is MGHDK and CDR2 SYGVNS. The CDR3 covers 12 residues. V was trimmed by 1 base and J by 7 bases, leaving 4 bases between them. The DNA of the CDR3 is TGTGCCAGCAGTGAATCCCCTGAAAAACTGTTTTTT. Amino acid sequence: CASSESPEKLFF.

This clone was seen only a few times. The CDR3 region is CASSQLGSYEQYF. As DNA, the CDR3 is TGTGCCAGTAGCCAGTTGGGATCCTACGAGCAGTACTTC. The gene calls are TRBV2 and TRBJ2-7, with D uncertain. The CDR3 is made up of 13 amino acids. The ends were cut back, 9 bases at V and 1 base at J, with 13 bases in the middle. Germline assignment: CDR1 SNHLY and CDR2 FYNNEI.

This rearrangement joins TRBV2 to TRBJ1-1; D might be TRBD1 (6 bases). With 4 bases removed from V and 8 bases from J, the gap between germline ends came to 11 bases. The germline gives CDR1 SNHLY, CDR2 FYNNEI. The CDR3 is 12 amino acids. The CDR3 DNA reads TGTGCCAGCAGTGGGGACACCCTCGAAGCTTTCTTT. Its protein product is CASSGDTLEAFF. The full variable domain, rest sourced from reference TRBV2 and TRBJ1-1, is EPEVTQTPSHQVTQMGQEVILRCVPISNHLYFYWYRQILGQKVEFLVSFYNNEISEKSEIFDDQFSVERPDGSNFTLKIRSTKLEDSAMYFCASSGDTLEAFFGQGTRLTVV.

This chain uses TRBV18 with TRBJ1-1; tentative D call: TRBD1 (6 bases). The V and J ends lost 4 bases and 5 bases respectively, with 11 bases between them. The CDR3 spans 13 residues. The germline V gene has CDR1 KGHSH and CDR2 LQKENI. CDR3: CASSLQGKTEAFF. The CDR3 DNA sequence: TGTGCCAGCTCACTGCAGGGGAAGACTGAAGCTTTCTTT.

This rearrangement joins TRBV5-5 to TRBJ2-7, with 13 bases that match TRBD2. The germline V gene encodes CDR1 SGHKS and CDR2 YYEKEE (reference sequence). The CDR3 sequence is 15 residues long. The trim removed 4 bases at V and 3 bases at J, leaving 4 bases unmatched. The CDR3 nucleotides are TGTGCCAGCAGCCTGGGACTAGCGGGATACTACGAGCAGTACTTC. As protein: CASSLGLAGYYEQYF.

The chain is built from TRBV6-5 and TRBJ2-7; weak D call: TRBD1 (7 bases). V was shortened by 5 bases and J by 6 bases, with 17 bases between the two germline ends. Germline CDR1 is MNHEY and CDR2 is SVGAGI. This CDR3 contains 14 residues. DNA of the CDR3: TGTGCCAGCAGTATTCGGTCAGGGGGGCTCGAGCAGTACTTC. This gives the protein CASSIRSGGLEQYF.

The rearrangement joins TRBV7-8 to TRBJ1-3; no clear D. With 3 bases removed from V and 4 bases from J, the gap between germline ends came to 16 bases. The CDR3 spans 16 residues. Germline lookup yields CDR1 SGHVS and CDR2 FQNEAQ. CDR3 sequence reads: CASSFSVGNLGNTIYF. CDR3 in DNA: TGTGCCAGCAGCTTCTCGGTCGGCAACCTAGGAAACACCATATATTTT. Based on the CDR3 plus reference TRBV7-8 and TRBJ1-3, the full variable domain is GAGVSQSPRYKVAKRGQDVALRCDPISGHVSLFWYQQALGQGPEFLTYFQNEAQLDKSGLPSDRFFAERPEGSVSTLKIQRTQQEDSAVYLCASSFSVGNLGNTIYFGEGSWLTVV.

The V and J genes are TRBV25-1 and TRBJ1-3; no clear D. This CDR3 is built from 16 residues. V shed 0 bases and J shed 4 bases, with 13 bases lying between them. Germline V gene data show CDR1 as MGHDK and CDR2 as SYGVNS. The DNA for the CDR3 is TGTGCCAGCAGTGAATATATCGGATCTCGGGGAAACACCATATATTTT. Its translation is CASSEYIGSRGNTIYF. Full variable domain (remainder filled in from reference TRBV25-1 and TRBJ1-3): EADIYQTPRYLVIGTGKKITLECSQTMGHDKMYWYQQDPGMELHLIHYSYGVNSTEKGDLSSESTVSRIRTEHFPLTLESARPSHTSQYLCASSEYIGSRGNTIYFGEGSWLTVV.